These 16 T cell receptor beta chains originate from one sample sequenced in a study of blood T cell repertoires in COVID-19. Generated by immunoSEQ multiplex PCR, the TCRdb table keeps only in-frame clones and is missing some. Here the sample spans about 150,000 clones, around nine tenths being singletons. The sequenced material came from peripheral blood. Source of these receptors: a human donor in a cohort sampled during active COVID-19.

The chain links TRBV6-2 or TRBV6-3 to TRBJ1-1, with D tentatively TRBD1 (6 bases). The V gene lost 2 bases and the J gene lost 8 bases, with 12 bases spanning the gap. The CDR3 spans 13 residues. Germline V gene lookup returns CDR1 MNHEY and CDR2 SVGEGT. The CDR3: CASSYPGGSEAFF. CDR3 nucleotide sequence: TGTGCCAGCAGTTACCCGGGGGGCTCAGAAGCTTTCTTT.

This clone occurred once. The rearrangement joins TRBV2 to TRBJ1-1; 7 nucleotides match TRBD1. J was trimmed by 6 bases and V by 4 bases; bases with no gene match: 11. This CDR3 comprises 15 residues. Germline lookup yields CDR1 SNHLY and CDR2 FYNNEI. For the CDR3, the DNA is TGTGCCAGCAGTGTGGGGGCAGGGGGATTTGCTGAAGCTTTCTTT. This encodes CASSVGAGGFAEAFF.

This clone has only one observation. The V and J genes are TRBV7-9 and TRBJ1-1; D is unclear. CDR1 is SEHNR, CDR2 FQNEAQ, per germline (reference sequence). CDR3 length equals 13 residues. The V gene lost 6 bases and the J gene lost 0 bases, with 8 bases spanning the gap. CDR3 bases: TGTGCCAGCAGAACAGAATTGAACACTGAAGCTTTCTTT. Protein sequence: CASRTELNTEAFF.

The rearrangement links TRBV6-1 to TRBJ2-1; 7 bases agree with TRBD1. V gave up 2 bases and J gave up 5 bases; unmatched junction bases: 6. Germline loops: CDR1 MNHNS, CDR2 SASEGT. The CDR3 runs to 15 residues. The CDR3 protein is CASSETGAEHNEQFF. The CDR3 DNA reads TGTGCCAGCAGTGAAACAGGGGCCGAGCACAATGAGCAGTTCTTC.

This sequence joins TRBV21-1 and TRBJ2-3; the table's D gene call, TRBD1, was not cross checked with the DNA. TRBV21-1 is tagged as a pseudogene. This CDR3 has 17 amino acids. The DNA for the CDR3 is TGTGCCAGCAGCAAAGCGCTTTACAGGCTAAAGACAGATACGCAGTATTTT. Its protein is CASSKALYRLKTDTQYF.

The chain uses TRBV19 and TRBJ2-1; 12 nucleotides line up with TRBD1. The germline CDR1 and CDR2 sequences are LNHDA and SQIVND (reference sequence). This CDR3 is 16 amino acids long. V was pared by 1 base and J by 9 bases, with 7 bases of the junction left unmatched. The CDR3 reads CASSIGGQGAMIEQFF. The CDR3 bases are TGTGCCAGTAGTATAGGGGGACAGGGGGCGATGATTGAGCAGTTCTTC.

This sequence joins TRBV19 and TRBJ2-2; TRBD1 is a possible D gene (5 bases). This CDR3 contains 15 residues. Germline values: CDR1 LNHDA, CDR2 SQIVND (reference sequence). Trimming removed 3 bases at V and 7 bases at J, with 15 bases between. For the CDR3, the DNA is TGTGCCAGTAGTATCGCGCAGGGCTCGGGCGGGGAGCTGTTTTTT. Its translation: CASSIAQGSGGELFF. The whole variable domain, filled in from reference TRBV19 and TRBJ2-2, reads DGGITQSPKYLFRKEGQNVTLSCEQNLNHDAMYWYRQDPGQGLRLIYYSQIVNDFQKGDIAEGYSVSREKKESFPLTVTSAQKNPTAFYLCASSIAQGSGGELFFGEGSRLTVL.

This clone was recorded a few times. The V gene is TRBV6-1, the J gene TRBJ1-6; no definite D call. Trimming pared 0 bases from V and 12 bases from J, leaving 6 bases between. CDR3 length equals 12 residues. Germline V gene sequence: CDR1 MNHNS, CDR2 SASEGT. The CDR3 is CASSEATGPLHF. CDR3 sequence (DNA): TGTGCCAGCAGTGAAGCGACGGGACCCCTCCACTTT.

The V and J genes are TRBV5-5 and TRBJ1-6, with 9 bases lining up with TRBD1. Trimming at V came to 3 bases and at J to 3 bases, leaving 4 bases not matched to a gene. This CDR3 has 16 residues. Germline CDR1 is SGHKS and CDR2 is YYEKEE (reference sequence). The CDR3 sequence: CASSSTTGGYNSPLHF. CDR3 in DNA: TGTGCCAGCAGCTCCACGACAGGGGGCTATAATTCACCCCTCCACTTT.

The V and J genes are TRBV3-1 (or the pseudogene TRBV3-2) and TRBJ2-4, with 9 bases matching TRBD2. In germline, CDR1 is LGHDT, CDR2 YNNKEL (reference sequence). This CDR3 has 15 residues. The J segment lost 6 bases and the V segment lost 1 base, leaving 4 bases of the junction unmatched. The CDR3 is CASSQGISGGNIQYF. The CDR3 region has the DNA TGTGCCAGCAGCCAAGGAATTAGCGGGGGAAACATTCAGTACTTC.

In its sample, this clone was seen once. The V and J genes are TRBV2 and TRBJ2-1, with 7 bases fitting TRBD1. Germline loops: CDR1 SNHLY, CDR2 FYNNEI. This CDR3 is 16 amino acids long. With V trimmed by 3 bases and J by 3 bases, 8 bases remained unmatched. CDR3 sequence reads: CASSESRQGVYNEQFF. In nucleotides, the CDR3 is TGTGCCAGCAGTGAGTCCCGCCAGGGGGTCTACAATGAGCAGTTCTTC.

This clone was detected only once. The genes are TRBV6-6 and TRBJ2-6; TRBD1 matches at 9 bases. The germline V gene has CDR1 MNHNY and CDR2 SVGAGI (reference sequence). Trimming removed 5 bases from V and 1 base from J; junction bases left unmatched: 6. This CDR3 comprises 17 residues. The CDR3 is CASSQQGAASGANVLTF. CDR3 nucleotides: TGTGCCAGCAGTCAACAGGGGGCAGCATCTGGGGCCAACGTCCTGACTTTC.

The rearrangement uses TRBV11-2 and TRBJ2-2; 8 nucleotides align to TRBD1. Germline assignment: CDR1 SGHAT and CDR2 FQNNGV. This CDR3 region has 14 residues. J lost 6 bases, V lost 6 bases, and 6 bases had no gene match. This chain's CDR3 is CASSRGQVPGELFF. CDR3 nucleotide sequence: TGTGCCAGCAGTCGGGGACAGGTTCCCGGGGAGCTGTTTTTT. Looking up the rest from reference TRBV11-2 and TRBJ2-2 gives the full variable domain: EAGVAQSPRYKIIEKRQSVAFWCNPISGHATLYWYQQILGQGPKLLIQFQNNGVVDDSQLPKDRFSAERLKGVDSTLKIQPAKLEDSAVYLCASSRGQVPGELFFGEGSRLTVL.

The V gene is TRBV7-2, the J gene TRBJ2-1; 8 bases map to TRBD2. Trimming at V came to 1 base and at J to 1 base, leaving 0 bases not matched to a gene. This CDR3 region has 15 residues. Germline lookup yields CDR1 SGHTA and CDR2 FQGNSA. The CDR3 DNA follows: TGTGCCAGCAGCTTAGTAGCGGGGTCCTACAATGAGCAGTTCTTC. Encoded protein: CASSLVAGSYNEQFF. The full variable domain, its missing parts supplied by reference TRBV7-2 and TRBJ2-1, is GAGVSQSPSNKVTEKGKDVELRCDPISGHTALYWYRQSLGQGLEFLIYFQGNSAPDKSGLPSDRFSAERTGGSVSTLTIQRTQQEDSAVYLCASSLVAGSYNEQFFGPGTRLTVL.

This clone appeared a single time. The chain employs TRBV5-1 and TRBJ2-3; 11 bases fit TRBD1. CDR3 length: 18 residues. The junction had 16 bases not matched to a gene; V was cut back by 4 bases and J by 6 bases. CDR1 and CDR2 (germline): SGHRS, YFSETQ. The CDR3 spells CASSLGQGAGVRMDTQYF. DNA of the CDR3: TGCGCCAGCAGCCTTGGACAGGGGGCGGGTGTACGTATGGATACGCAGTATTTT. The entire variable domain, with the rest obtained from reference TRBV5-1 and TRBJ2-3, is as follows: KAGVTQTPRYLIKTRGQQVTLSCSPISGHRSVSWYQQTPGQGLQFLFEYFSETQRNKGNFPGRFSGRQFSNSRSEMNVSTLELGDSALYLCASSLGQGAGVRMDTQYFGPGTRLTVL.

This clone was found once. This chain's CDR3 is CASSDRAGAYEQYF. The CDR3 coding sequence is TGTGCCAGCAGTGATCGGGCAGGGGCCTACGAGCAGTACTTC. This sequence joins TRBV25-1 and TRBJ2-7; TRBD1 might be the D (6 bases). The V gene lost 3 bases and the J gene lost 2 bases, with 11 bases spanning the gap. CDR3 size: 14 residues. Per the germline V gene, CDR1 is MGHDK and CDR2 is SYGVNS.